This is a list of T cell receptor beta chains from one sample in a study of blood T cell dynamics during melanoma immunotherapy. TCRdb keeps only in-frame clones here, not all; method: immunoSEQ multiplex PCR. The repertoire holds about 6,300 clones, 80% to 95% seen once, with 12% in the top ten. The specimen was cell-free DNA from blood, collected from a patient treated with checkpoint blockade. The receptors here all came from a human donor with melanoma. The CDR3 runs from the conserved cysteine through the conserved F or W. The order of the fields is clone size, J gene, V gene, D gene, CDR3 DNA, CDR3 protein. D genes are given only for firm matches. Size is omitted from some rows. Given values are once, few, many or a class for expanded clones.

>.|TRBJ2-6|TRBV27|TRBD1
TGTGCCAGCAGGGGGACAGGGGGCAGGGGGGCCAACGTCCTGACTTTC
CASRGTGGRGANVLTF
>once|TRBJ1-1|TRBV7-2|.
TGTGCCAGCAGCTTAGTTGGCGCATACCAGAACACTGAAGCTTTCTTT
CASSLVGAYQNTEAFF
>.|TRBJ1-3|TRBV6-6|.
TGTGCCAGCAGTTACAGCCAGGTCTTTTCTGGAAACACCATATATTTT
CASSYSQVFSGNTIYF
>.|TRBJ2-5|TRBV9|TRBD1
TGTGCCAGCGATCGGACAGGGACAAGCCAAGAGACCCAGTACTTC
CASDRTGTSQETQYF
>.|TRBJ2-2|TRBV9|TRBD1
TGTGCCAGCAGCCACAGGGGTAACACCGGGGAGCTGCTTTTT
CASSHRGNTGELLF
>.|TRBJ1-3|TRBV2|.
TGTGCCAGCAGTGTACAGCCTGGAAACACCATATATTTT
CASSVQPGNTIYF
>.|TRBJ2-3|TRBV4-1|.
TGCGCCAGCAGCCTCCTCAGCACAGATACGCAGTATTTT
CASSLLSTDTQYF
>.|TRBJ1-5|TRBV5-8|TRBD1
TGTGCCAGCAGCTCAGGGGGGACAGTCCGGAATCAGCCCCAGCATTTT
CASSSGGTVRNQPQHF
>.|TRBJ1-2|TRBV21-1|.
TGTGCCAGCAGCAATCAGAGGGGGGACCACTATGGCTACACCTTC
CASSNQRGDHYGYTF
>.|TRBJ1-5|TRBV19|.
TGTGCCAGTAGTATACTCGCCGGTACCGCCCAGCATTTT
CASSILAGTAQHF
>.|TRBJ2-7|TRBV28|.
TGTGCCAGCAGTTTATTAGGCTTCACCTACGAGCAGTACTTC
CASSLLGFTYEQYF
>once|TRBJ2-3|TRBV18|TRBD2
TGTGCCAGCTCAACGGCGACTAGCGGGACTACTAGCACAGATACGCAGTATTTT
CASSTATSGTTSTDTQYF
>.|TRBJ1-2|TRBV19|TRBD1
TGTGCCAGTAGTTCCGGGACAGGGGGCGACTATGGCTACACCTTC
CASSSGTGGDYGYTF
>.|TRBJ2-7|TRBV6-1|.
TGTGCCAGCTGGGATAGCTTCCCCTACGAGCAGTACTTC
CASWDSFPYEQYF
>.|TRBJ1-5|TRBV27|TRBD1
TGTGCCAGCGGGATACAGGGGGCTGGTCAGCCCCAGCATTTT
CASGIQGAGQPQHF
>.|TRBJ1-1|TRBV19|.
TGTGCCAGTAGTCCCCGGGAGATGAACACTGAAGCTTTCTTT
CASSPREMNTEAFF
>.|TRBJ1-1|TRBV30|.
TGTGCCTGGAGGATGGACATGAACACTGAAGCTTTCTTT
CAWRMDMNTEAFF
>.|TRBJ2-3|TRBV4-1|TRBD1
TGCGCCAGCAGCCAAGTAGAGACAGGGGCCACAGATACGCAGTATTTT
CASSQVETGATDTQYF
>.|TRBJ2-3|TRBV4-3|TRBD1
TGCGCCAGCAGCCAAGATAGGACAGGGAGCACAGATACGCAGTATTTT
CASSQDRTGSTDTQYF
>.|TRBJ2-3|TRBV5-1|TRBD2
TGCGCCAGCAGCTCAGCGGGGGCGTTGACAGATACGCAGTATTTT
CASSSAGALTDTQYF
>.|TRBJ1-2|TRBV6-1|TRBD1
TGTGCCAGCAGTGAATGGCGGCAGGGGGACGGCTACACCTTC
CASSEWRQGDGYTF
>once|TRBJ2-5|TRBV20-1|.
TGCAGCGGGGGAATCCAAGAGACCCAGTACTTC
CSGGIQETQYF
>.|TRBJ2-7|TRBV27|TRBD2
TGTGCCAGCAGTCCCAGAGCGGGAGCAAAGAACGAGCAGTACTTC
CASSPRAGAKNEQYF
>.|TRBJ2-2|TRBV7-2|.
TGTGCCAGCAGCTTGCCGCAGAACACCGGGGAGCTGTTTTTT
CASSLPQNTGELFF
>.|TRBJ1-2|TRBV6-6|TRBD1
TGTGCCAGCACTGAGGGAGGGGGCGCACGGGGCTACACCTTC
CASTEGGGARGYTF
>.|TRBJ2-3|TRBV5-1|.
TGCGCCAGCAGCTTGGTAACAGGCGCCACAGATACGCAGTATTTT
CASSLVTGATDTQYF
>.|TRBJ1-4|TRBV19|TRBD1
TGTGCCAGTAGTATAGATCAGGGGGCAAAACTGTTTTTT
CASSIDQGAKLFF
>.|TRBJ2-2|TRBV5-1|.
TGCGCCAGCAGCTTGGAAGGGAGTTACACCGGGGAGCTGTTTTTT
CASSLEGSYTGELFF
>.|TRBJ2-7|TRBV11-3|.
TGTGCCAGCAGCTCATTCCCAAATCACGAGCAGTACTTC
CASSSFPNHEQYF
>.|TRBJ1-2|TRBV6-1|.
TGTGCCAGCAGCACGGACATGGGGGGCTATGGCTACACCTTC
CASSTDMGGYGYTF
>.|TRBJ1-2|TRBV28|.
TGTGCCAGCAGTCCCGGGGGCCGGGGACACTATGGCTACACCTTC
CASSPGGRGHYGYTF
>.|TRBJ2-5|TRBV2|TRBD2
TGTGCCAGCAGTGTAAGCGGTCCCGGGGGGGAGACCCAGTACTTC
CASSVSGPGGETQYF
>.|TRBJ1-1|TRBV28|.
TGTGCCAGCAGTCTCGTAAGGGGTTGGGGGGGCACTGAAGCTTTCTTT
CASSLVRGWGGTEAFF
>.|TRBJ2-7|TRBV30|.
TGTGCCTGGAGTGGAATAGACAGCTCCTACGAGCAGTACTTC
CAWSGIDSSYEQYF
>.|TRBJ1-2|TRBV5-1|TRBD1
TGCGCCAGCAGCTTGGACAGGGGGCGAGATCGCTATGGCTACACCTTC
CASSLDRGRDRYGYTF
>.|TRBJ2-7|TRBV19|TRBD1
TGTGCCAGTAGTATAACAGGGGGCCTCTACGAGCAGTACTTC
CASSITGGLYEQYF
>.|TRBJ2-7|TRBV19|.
TGTGCCAGTTCACCCCCAGGGGGGGCGATAGGCTACGAGCAGTACTTC
CASSPPGGAIGYEQYF
>.|TRBJ2-2|TRBV9|.
TGTGCCAGCAGCGTAGTTGGCGGGATGTTTGGGACCGGGGAGCTGTTTTTT
CASSVVGGMFGTGELFF
>once|TRBJ1-2|TRBV28|TRBD1
TGTGCCAGCAGTCCCCCAGGGGGATATGGCTACACCTTC
CASSPPGGYGYTF
>.|TRBJ2-3|TRBV5-1|.
TGCGCCAGCAGCCCGGACCCGGACCCGCGAGATACGCAGTATTTT
CASSPDPDPRDTQYF
>.|TRBJ2-5|TRBV7-2|.
TGTGCCAGCAGCTCATGGGACGGCCCTCCCCAAGAGACCCAGTACTTC
CASSSWDGPPQETQYF
>.|TRBJ1-4|TRBV4-1|TRBD1
TGCGCCAGCAGCTATCCGGGACAGACTAATGAAAAACTGTTTTTT
CASSYPGQTNEKLFF
>.|TRBJ2-7|TRBV7-9|.
TGTGCCAGCAGCCCACCTTACCCCGCCTACGAGCAGTACTTC
CASSPPYPAYEQYF
>.|TRBJ2-5|TRBV5-1|.
TGCGCCAGCAATTCGCAAGAGACCCAGTACTTC
CASNSQETQYF
>.|TRBJ2-5|TRBV10-2|TRBD1
TGCGCCAGCTTCGCCGGGACAGGGGGCGTGGAGACCCAGTACTTC
CASFAGTGGVETQYF
>.|TRBJ2-7|TRBV6-6|TRBD1
TGTGCCAGCAGTTCGTCCGGGACAGGGACCTACGAGCAGTACTTC
CASSSSGTGTYEQYF
>.|TRBJ2-5|TRBV11-1|TRBD2
TGTGCCAGCAGCTTGGGCTTTAGCGGGGCCCCATCAGAGACCCAGTACTTC
CASSLGFSGAPSETQYF
>.|TRBJ1-1|TRBV2|.
TGTGCATGCAAGGGTCCCGGGAACACTGAAGCTTTCTTT
CACKGPGNTEAFF
>.|TRBJ1-1|TRBV10-3|.
TGTGCCATCAGTGAGTCTGGGGGCGGCGGCACTGAAGCTTTCTTT
CAISESGGGGTEAFF
>.|TRBJ2-1|TRBV7-8|.
TGTGCCAGCAGCTTAGCGGCCTACAATGAGCAGTTCTTC
CASSLAAYNEQFF
>.|TRBJ2-7|TRBV30|.
TGTGCCTGGGTCACACGGGGAGGCCCCTACGAGCAGTACTTC
CAWVTRGGPYEQYF
>.|TRBJ2-2|TRBV2|TRBD2
TGTGCCAGCAGTGAGAACTCGGGAGGGACCGGGGAGCTGTTTTTT
CASSENSGGTGELFF
>.|TRBJ1-2|TRBV5-6|TRBD1
TGTGCCAGCAGCCCCGACAGGGGGAGATATGGCTACACCTTC
CASSPDRGRYGYTF
>.|TRBJ2-3|TRBV6-1|.
TGTGCCAGCAGCGGATCCACTAGTAGCACAGATACGCAGTATTTT
CASSGSTSSTDTQYF
>.|TRBJ2-7|TRBV6-5|.
TGTGCCAGCAGTTACGGCCAGGGCCCCTACGAGCAGTACTTC
CASSYGQGPYEQYF
>.|TRBJ2-7|TRBV18|TRBD1
TGTGCCAGCTCACAAAAAGAGGGACAGCCTTTATACGAGCAGTACTTC
CASSQKEGQPLYEQYF
>.|TRBJ2-1|TRBV19|.
TGTGCCAGTAGTTTCTCCCTTAGCGAGAAGGCCTACAATGAGCAGTTCTTC
CASSFSLSEKAYNEQFF
>.|TRBJ2-3|TRBV27|TRBD2
TGTGCCAGCAGTCCCTTTAGCGGGAGGGCCAGAGATACGCAGTATTTT
CASSPFSGRARDTQYF
>.|TRBJ1-5|TRBV19|TRBD1
TGTGCCGTCGGCGGGACAGCCGTGAATCAGCCCCAGCATTTT
CAVGGTAVNQPQHF